What follows describes a single TCR beta chain. Investigators profiled TCR beta VDJ and CDR3 from genomic DNA template. TCRdb re-derived calls from the reads in MiXCR, one entry per CDR3 protein. The sample holds 200,000 or so distinct CDR3 sequences, approximately 48% seen once. The sample is drawn from a study of CD8+CD57+ T cells in acquired aplastic anemia. Looking at the study overall: DNA from sorted CD4+ and CD8+ cells averaged about 3.2 ug.

The CDR3 length is 16 residues. The V and J ends lost 2 bases and 2 bases respectively, with 15 bases between them. Germline V CDR1 and CDR2: ENHRY, SYGVKD. Those patients picked for sequencing had displayed CD8+CD57+ cell expansion on flow cytometry. The chain is built from TRBV10-3 and TRBJ1-2; unclear D gene. This clonotype was obtained from a human donor with aplastic anemia. The sequencing sample was made of sorted CD4+, CD8+, or CD8+CD57+ T cells (not recorded which) from PBMCs. CDR3 residues: CAISEVERWENYGYTF. The CDR3 DNA sequence: TGTGCCATCAGTGAGGTAGAGCGGTGGGAAAACTATGGCTACACCTTC.